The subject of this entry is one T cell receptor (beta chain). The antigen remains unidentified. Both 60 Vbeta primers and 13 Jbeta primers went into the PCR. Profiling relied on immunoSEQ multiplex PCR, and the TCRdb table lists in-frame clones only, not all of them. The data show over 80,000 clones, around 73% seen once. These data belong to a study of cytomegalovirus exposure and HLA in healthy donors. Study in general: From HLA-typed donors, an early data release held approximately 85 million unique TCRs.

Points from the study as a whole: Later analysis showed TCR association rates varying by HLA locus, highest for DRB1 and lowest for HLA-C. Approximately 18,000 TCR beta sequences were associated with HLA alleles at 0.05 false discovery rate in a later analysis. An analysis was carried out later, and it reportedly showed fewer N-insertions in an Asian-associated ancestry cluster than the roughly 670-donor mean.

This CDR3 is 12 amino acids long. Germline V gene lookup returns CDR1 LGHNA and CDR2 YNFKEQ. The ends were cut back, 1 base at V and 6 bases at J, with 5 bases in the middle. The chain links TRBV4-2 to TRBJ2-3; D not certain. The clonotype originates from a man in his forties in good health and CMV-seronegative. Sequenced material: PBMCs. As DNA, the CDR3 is TGTGCCAGCAGCCAAGTTGCGGATACGCAGTATTTT. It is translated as CASSQVADTQYF.